The source of this T cell receptor (beta chain) is a study of T-cell memory formation after mild COVID-19. TCRdb independently ran MiXCR on the 5' RACE reads; one entry per CDR3 protein. This table holds 400,000 to 450,000 distinct CDR3 sequences, roughly 18% found once. V lost 6 bases to trimming and J lost 7 bases; unmatched junction nucleotides: 7. This CDR3 contains 15 residues. CDR1 MNHEY and CDR2 SVGAGI come from the germline V gene. This clonotype was counted between two and nine times. The clonotype comes from a man between 18 and 35 years old who had mild COVID-19 (a few samples of this study predate the infection). Cell type and time point are not known. J is TRBJ1-5 and V is TRBV6-5; 12 bases map to TRBD1. The sequenced sample consisted of PBMCs or a T cell subset sorted from them (not recorded which). CDR3 in DNA: TGTGCCAGCAGACGGGACAGGGGGCTCTGGCAGCCCCAGCATTTT. Translation gives CASRRDRGLWQPQHF.